The 19 T cell receptor beta chains reported below all come from one sample, sequenced in a study of vaccination and CD4 T cells after COVID-19. Sequenced with the Oncomine TCR Beta short-read assay was DNA taken from cultured CD4+ T cells. Each CDR3 protein gets one entry after TCRdb re-called the PCR reads with MiXCR. The sample shows about 13,000 distinct CDR3 sequences, approximately 40% of them seen only once. Regarding treatment: approximately nine-day PBMC culture with coronavirus spike peptide pools or control peptides (ViraFEST assay). Their antigens remain unidentified. The specimen was CD4+ T cells from blood, cultured in vitro. The receptors derive from a human donor who had recovered from COVID-19.

This clonotype was detected a few times. The CDR3 sequence is CASRRTGGGIQYF. The CDR3 DNA reads as TGTGCCAGCAGAAGGACAGGGGGGGGCATTCAGTACTTC. The rearrangement joins TRBV6-1 to TRBJ2-4; 10 nucleotides line up with TRBD1. CDR1 is MNHNS and CDR2 is SASEGT in the germline V gene. The CDR3 is 13 residues long. Germline trimming cut 6 bases from V and 9 bases from J; bases unmatched to any gene: 5.

The rearrangement uses TRBV4-2 and TRBJ1-5; 9 bases map to TRBD1. The J segment lost 3 bases and the V segment lost 4 bases, leaving 7 bases of the junction unmatched. Per germline, CDR1 LGHNA and CDR2 YNFKEQ. This CDR3 region has 16 residues. CDR3 coding DNA: TGTGCCAGCAGCCCTTCGACAGGGGGTTACAATCAGCCCCAGCATTTT. Protein sequence: CASSPSTGGYNQPQHF.

The chain combines TRBV27 with TRBJ1-2; 9 bases are shared with TRBD1. The germline CDR1 and CDR2 sequences are MNHEY and SMNVEV (reference sequence). V was clipped by 3 bases and J by 7 bases; unmatched bases: 3. The CDR3 has 13 residues. CDR3 sequence (DNA): TGTGCCAGCAGTTTTTGGACAGGGGTTGGCTACACCTTC. This codes for CASSFWTGVGYTF.

This clonotype was recorded a few times. The gene calls are TRBV24-1 and TRBJ2-3; 8 bases map to TRBD2. The CDR3 contains 14 residues. Losses at the gene ends were 0 bases for V and 12 bases for J; bases not matched to a gene: 7. Per the germline V gene, CDR1 is KGHDR and CDR2 is SFDVKD. CDR3 protein: CATSDLLVAGKQYF. The CDR3 nucleotides are TGTGCCACCAGTGATTTGCTCGTAGCGGGGAAACAGTATTTT.

The genes are TRBV20-1 and TRBJ2-7, with TRBD1 matching 9 bases. The CDR3 covers 15 residues. Germline assignment: CDR1 DFQATT and CDR2 SNEGSKA (reference sequence). The ends lost 1 base at V and 0 bases at J; junction bases unmatched: 4. The CDR3 nucleotides are TGCAGTGCTAGAGTAGGGACAGGGTACTCCTACGAGCAGTACTTC. Amino acids: CSARVGTGYSYEQYF.

This sequence joins TRBV5-4 and TRBJ1-2, with D maybe TRBD1 (6 bases). The CDR3 runs 14 residues. Trimming took off 0 bases at V and 10 bases at J, with 16 bases between the two ends. CDR1 and CDR2 (germline): SGHNT, YYREEE (reference sequence). The CDR3 here is CASSLGGLNRLYTF. In nucleotides, the CDR3 is TGTGCCAGCAGCTTGGGGGGGCTTAATAGGCTCTACACCTTC.

A single count supports this clonotype. The J gene is TRBJ2-5, the V gene TRBV11-2; 12 bases are shared with TRBD2. CDR1 and CDR2 from the germline V gene are SGHAT and FQNNGV. This CDR3 is 15 amino acids long. V gave up 3 bases and J gave up 5 bases; unmatched junction bases: 4. The CDR3 is CASSFTSGGWETQYF. The CDR3 DNA reads as TGTGCCAGCAGCTTTACTAGCGGGGGGTGGGAGACCCAGTACTTC.

This clonotype turned up a few times. The chain recombines TRBV6-2 or TRBV6-3 with TRBJ2-2, with 9 bases fitting TRBD1. CDR1 and CDR2 (germline): MNHEY, SVGEGT. V shed 5 bases and J 4 bases; nucleotides not matched to a gene: 5. The CDR3 loop spans 15 amino acids. CDR3 region: CASSPGQGATGELFF. Here the CDR3 DNA reads TGTGCCAGCAGTCCGGGACAGGGTGCCACCGGGGAGCTGTTTTTT.

Here the CDR3 reads CASSPSLRTSGINEQFF. The CDR3 DNA follows: TGTGCCAGCAGCCCAAGTCTGAGGACTAGCGGGATCAATGAGCAGTTCTTC. The J gene is TRBJ2-1, the V gene TRBV11-2; TRBD2 agrees at 12 bases. Germline CDR1 SGHAT, CDR2 FQNNGV. The ends lost 5 bases at V and 6 bases at J; junction bases unmatched: 11. The CDR3 is 17 residues long.

The chain links TRBV12-3 or TRBV12-4 to TRBJ1-3, with no clear D. The length of the CDR3 is 14 residues. V was pared by 2 bases and J by 0 bases, with 5 bases between. As DNA, the CDR3 is TGTGCCAGCAGTTTATCGAGCTCTGGAAACACCATATATTTT. It encodes CASSLSSSGNTIYF.

The genes are TRBV30 and TRBJ1-1; D remains ambiguous. V was clipped by 5 bases and J by 4 bases, with 11 bases between them. Germline CDR1 reads GTSNPN; CDR2 reads SVGIG (reference sequence). The CDR3 runs to 12 residues. CDR3 sequence (DNA): TGTGCCTGGGATAGGGTGGGCACTGAAGCTTTCTTT. Translating gives CAWDRVGTEAFF.

Concerning this clonotype: A read error may be the cause here, since a much bigger clone is one base away. This chain uses TRBV10-3 with TRBJ1-2; no reliable D call. CDR1 is ENHRY and CDR2 is SYGVKD in the germline V gene. The V end lost 6 bases, the J end lost 6 bases, and 14 bases lay between the germline ends. The CDR3 runs to 13 residues. CDR3 nucleotide sequence: TGTGCCATCAGCATGGGTCACCCCCATGGCTACACCTTC. As protein: CAISMGHPHGYTF.

The chain combines TRBV6-1 with TRBJ1-5; D unresolved. Trimming stripped 6 bases from V and 7 bases from J, with 13 bases between. The CDR3 has 13 amino acids. Germline-derived CDR1 and CDR2 are MNHNS and SASEGT. The CDR3 region is CASSPGPRQPQHF. In DNA, the CDR3 is TGTGCCAGCAGCCCGGGTCCCCGGCAGCCCCAGCATTTT.

This clonotype was counted a few times. The rearrangement joins TRBV2 to TRBJ2-1; D might be TRBD2 (7 bases). The CDR3 sequence is 15 residues long. V was clipped by 9 bases and J by 0 bases, with 15 bases between them. The germline gives CDR1 SNHLY, CDR2 FYNNEI. CDR3 region: CARGASGSSYNEQFF. The CDR3 coding sequence is TGTGCCAGGGGGGCTAGCGGTAGCTCCTACAATGAGCAGTTCTTC.

This clonotype was counted a few times. The chain is built from TRBV6-1 and TRBJ1-2; 7 bases agree with TRBD1. The CDR3 spans 14 residues. From germline, CDR1 is MNHNS and CDR2 SASEGT. The junction had 6 bases not matched to a gene; V was cut back by 5 bases and J by 3 bases. CDR3 bases: TGTGCCAGCAGTAGAGGGGGCGCGGACTATGGCTACACCTTC. As protein: CASSRGGADYGYTF.

The chain recombines TRBV5-1 with TRBJ1-2; D is unresolved. The CDR3 contains 9 residues. Germline loops: CDR1 SGHRS, CDR2 YFSETQ. Trimming removed 7 bases from V and 13 bases from J, with 11 bases in between. The CDR3 sequence is CASGDRPTF. The CDR3 DNA reads as TGCGCCAGCGGAGATAGGCCCACCTTC.

This clonotype was detected only a few times. The chain has TRBV2 and TRBJ1-2; no clear D. CDR3 length: 16 amino acids. The V end lost 4 bases, the J end lost 4 bases, and 19 bases lay between the germline ends. Germline V CDR1 and CDR2: SNHLY, FYNNEI. Written as DNA, the CDR3 is TGTGCCAGCAGTGTTTTAGCCCCCGGGCTGGGCTATGGCTACACCTTC. Protein sequence: CASSVLAPGLGYGYTF.

The chain uses TRBV18 and TRBJ1-5; possible D gene TRBD1, 5 bases. V was clipped by 6 bases and J by 0 bases, with 15 bases between them. The CDR3 is 16 residues long. Germline V gene lookup returns CDR1 KGHSH and CDR2 LQKENI. The CDR3 protein is CASSRNGADSNQPQHF. CDR3 DNA sequence: TGTGCCAGCTCGAGGAATGGGGCGGATAGCAATCAGCCCCAGCATTTT.

There are a few counts of this clonotype. This chain joins TRBV2 and TRBJ1-5; 8 bases map to TRBD1. The length of the CDR3 is 14 residues. J was trimmed by 2 bases and V by 6 bases; bases with no gene match: 3. Germline V CDR1 and CDR2: SNHLY, FYNNEI. The CDR3 loop reads CASRPGQGNQPQHF. CDR3 nucleotides: TGTGCCAGCAGACCGGGACAGGGCAATCAGCCCCAGCATTTT.